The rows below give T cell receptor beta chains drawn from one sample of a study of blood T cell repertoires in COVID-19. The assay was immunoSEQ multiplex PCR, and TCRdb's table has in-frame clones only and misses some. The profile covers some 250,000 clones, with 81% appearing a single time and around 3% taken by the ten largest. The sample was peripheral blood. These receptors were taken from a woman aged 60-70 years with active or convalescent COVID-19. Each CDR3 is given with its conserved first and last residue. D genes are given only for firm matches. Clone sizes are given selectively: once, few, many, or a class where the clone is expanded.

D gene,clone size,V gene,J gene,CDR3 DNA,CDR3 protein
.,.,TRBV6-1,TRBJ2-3,TGTGCCAGCAGTGAAGCGCGTGGGGGGGGGCCTTGGTCGCAGTATTTT,CASSEARGGGPWSQYF
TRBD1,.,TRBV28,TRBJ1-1,TGTGCCAGCAGTTTACGGGACAGGCTTAACACTGAAGCTTTCTTT,CASSLRDRLNTEAFF
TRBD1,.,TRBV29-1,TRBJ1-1,TGCAGCGCGACAGGGGGCCACACTGAAGCTTTCTTT,CSATGGHTEAFF
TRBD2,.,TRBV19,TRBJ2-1,TGTGCCAGTAGGATCGGGGGACTAGGGGATGAGCAGTTCTTC,CASRIGGLGDEQFF
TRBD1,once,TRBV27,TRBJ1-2,TGTGCCAGCAGTGGCTGGACAGGGACCTATGGCTACACCTTC,CASSGWTGTYGYTF
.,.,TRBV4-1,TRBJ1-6,TGCGCCAGCAGCCAATCCCCGGGGGACTATAATTCACCCCTCCACTTT,CASSQSPGDYNSPLHF
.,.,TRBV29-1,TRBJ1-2,TGCAGCGTTGTCCTGGGGGCTGGGGGCTACACCTTC,CSVVLGAGGYTF
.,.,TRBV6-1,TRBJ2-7,TGTGCCAGCAGTGAATTTAGAGAGCAGTACTTC,CASSEFREQYF
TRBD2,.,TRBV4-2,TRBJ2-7,TGTGCCAGCAGCCAGGCCGATAGCGGGGGGGCATCCGAGCAGTACTTC,CASSQADSGGASEQYF
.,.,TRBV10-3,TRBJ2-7,TGTGCCGCCAGCGGCACCGGGGCCTACGAGCAGTACTTC,CAASGTGAYEQYF
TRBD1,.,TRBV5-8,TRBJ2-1,TGTGCCAGCAGTTGGGGACAGGGGAAATACAATGAGCAGTTCTTC,CASSWGQGKYNEQFF
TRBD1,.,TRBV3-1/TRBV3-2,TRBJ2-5,TGTGCCAGCAGCCAAGCACAGGGGGGGACCCAGTACTTC,CASSQAQGGTQYF
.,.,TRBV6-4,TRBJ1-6,TGTGCCAGCAGTGCCGGGACCTATAATTCACCCCTCCACTTT,CASSAGTYNSPLHF
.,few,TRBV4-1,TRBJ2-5,TGCGCCAGCAGCCAAGGCGATCCGGGCGGGCAAGAGACCCAGTACTTC,CASSQGDPGGQETQYF
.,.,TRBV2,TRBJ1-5,TGTGCCAGCAACGACAATCCTAGCAATCAGCCCCAGCATTTT,CASNDNPSNQPQHF
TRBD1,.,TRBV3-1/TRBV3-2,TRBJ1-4,TGTGCCAGCAGCCCTTGGACAGGGAAAGAAAAACTGTTTTTT,CASSPWTGKEKLFF
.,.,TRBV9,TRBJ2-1,TGTGCCAGCAGCCCCTGGACTGCCTACAATGAGCAGTTCTTC,CASSPWTAYNEQFF
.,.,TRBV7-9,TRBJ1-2,TGTGCCAGCAGCTCCCCGTTTTATGGCTACACCTTC,CASSSPFYGYTF
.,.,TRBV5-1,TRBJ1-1,TGCGCCAGCAGCAGGGACAACGTGAACACTGAAGCTTTCTTT,CASSRDNVNTEAFF
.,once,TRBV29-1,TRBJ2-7,TGCAGCGTTGGTGGCGGAACCTACGAGCAGTACTTC,CSVGGGTYEQYF
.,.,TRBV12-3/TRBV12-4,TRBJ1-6,TGTGCCAGCAGTTTGGGGGGGAATTCACCCCTCCACTTT,CASSLGGNSPLHF
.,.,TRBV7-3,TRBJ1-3,TGTGCCAGCAGCACGGGACCGGGAGGGTCTGGAAACACCATATATTTT,CASSTGPGGSGNTIYF
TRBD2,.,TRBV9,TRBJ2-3,TGTGCCAGCAGCGTAGAGCGGGGTGGGGTTAAAGATACGCAGTATTTT,CASSVERGGVKDTQYF
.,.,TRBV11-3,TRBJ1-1,TGTGCCAGCAGCCGACACCTAAACACTGAAGCTTTCTTT,CASSRHLNTEAFF
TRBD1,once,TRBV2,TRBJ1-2,TGTGCCAGCAATGTTGGCACGGTGACAGGGGTGACCTTC,CASNVGTVTGVTF
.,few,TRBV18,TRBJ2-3,TGTGCCAGCTCACTGGCGGGGCTAAGCACAGATACGCAGTATTTT,CASSLAGLSTDTQYF
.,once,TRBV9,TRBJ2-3,TGTGCCAGCAGCGTAGGGGCAGGGGGGACAGATACGCAGTATTTT,CASSVGAGGTDTQYF
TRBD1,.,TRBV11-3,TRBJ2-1,TGTGCCAGCAGCTTAGTCCGGGACAGATCTGAGCAGTTCTTC,CASSLVRDRSEQFF
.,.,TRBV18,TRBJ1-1,TGTGCCAGCTCACCAAGGCCAGGATCGACGAACACTGAAGCTTTCTTT,CASSPRPGSTNTEAFF
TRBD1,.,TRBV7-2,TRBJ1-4,TGTGCCAGCAGCTCCTACGGGACAGGGGGTGAAAAACTGTTTTTT,CASSSYGTGGEKLFF
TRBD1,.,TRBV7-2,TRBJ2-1,TGTGCCAGCAGCTTAGGGCCAGGGGGTTACAATGAGCAGTTCTTC,CASSLGPGGYNEQFF
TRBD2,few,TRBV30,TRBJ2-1,TGTGCCTGGACCGGACTAGCGGGGTCCTCCTACAATGAGCAGTTCTTC,CAWTGLAGSSYNEQFF
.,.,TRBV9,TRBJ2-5,TGTGCCAGCAGCGTAGGGCCCAATCCGGGACAAATAGGACACTTC,CASSVGPNPGQIGHF
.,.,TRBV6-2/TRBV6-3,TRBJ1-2,TGTGCCAGCAGTTTAGCACGGCAGAACTATGGCTACACCTTC,CASSLARQNYGYTF
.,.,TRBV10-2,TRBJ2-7,TGCGCCAGCAGTGAGCTAGTCGGCGAGCAGTACTTC,CASSELVGEQYF
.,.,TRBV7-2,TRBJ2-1,TGTGCCAGCAGCTCACAGGGGAGGATACGGAATGAGCAGTTCTTC,CASSSQGRIRNEQFF
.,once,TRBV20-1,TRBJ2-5,TGCAGTGCTAGTAGCACCCGAGGGGGTCCCGAGACCCAGTACTTC,CSASSTRGGPETQYF
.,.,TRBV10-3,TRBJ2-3,TGTGCCATCAGTGTTAGTAGTGGAGGCCCCTCCACAGATACGCAGTATTTT,CAISVSSGGPSTDTQYF
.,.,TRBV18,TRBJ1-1,TGTGCCAGCTCACCCGATAACACGAGGGACACTGAAGCTTTCTTT,CASSPDNTRDTEAFF
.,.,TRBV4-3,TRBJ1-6,TGCGCCAGCAGCCTATCGGCAGGGTATAATTCACCCCTCCACTTT,CASSLSAGYNSPLHF
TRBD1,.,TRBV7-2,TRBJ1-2,TGTGCCACCTACAGGGGTGGGGGCTACACCTTC,CATYRGGGYTF
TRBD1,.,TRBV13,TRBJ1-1,TGTGCCAGCAGCCCCTCCGGGACAGGGGGGGTAAACACTGAAGCTTTCTTT,CASSPSGTGGVNTEAFF
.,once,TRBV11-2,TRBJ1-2,TGTGCCAGCAGCTTAGAAGGCAGGGTAACTTTCTATGGCTACACCTTC,CASSLEGRVTFYGYTF
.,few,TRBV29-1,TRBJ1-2,TGCAGCGTAGGGGTAGGCTACACCTTC,CSVGVGYTF
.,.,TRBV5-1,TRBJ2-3,TGCGCCAGCAGCCTCTTCGGCAGGACAGCCCTCACAGATACGCAGTATTTT,CASSLFGRTALTDTQYF
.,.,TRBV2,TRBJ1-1,TGTGCCAGCAGTGACCAGGGCAGGAACACTGAAGCTTTCTTT,CASSDQGRNTEAFF
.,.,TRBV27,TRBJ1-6,TGTGCCAGCAGTTCCCCCCCGCGGGGGTCCTATAATTCACCCCTCCACTTT,CASSSPPRGSYNSPLHF
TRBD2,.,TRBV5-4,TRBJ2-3,TGTGCCAGCAGCTTGGAGGCTAGCGGAACCACAGATACGCAGTATTTT,CASSLEASGTTDTQYF
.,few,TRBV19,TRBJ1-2,TGTGCCAGTAGTATGGGGGGGACCTATGGCTACACCTTC,CASSMGGTYGYTF
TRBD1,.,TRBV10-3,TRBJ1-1,TGTGCCATCAGTGAGGGAGTACAGGGGAACGCTGAAGCTTTCTTT,CAISEGVQGNAEAFF